This TCR beta chain appears in the sequencing data of a study of response to subunit inactivated influenza vaccine. Via MiXCR, TCRdb re-called the RT-PCR reads, giving one row per CDR3 protein. The table has a few hundred thousand distinct CDR3 sequences, about 15% seen once. Germline V gene sequence: CDR1 SGHVS, CDR2 FQNEAQ. V was pared by 3 bases and J by 1 base, with 10 bases between. This CDR3 spans 15 amino acids. Study conclusions and caveats: The authors offered the suggestion that each seasonal influenza vaccination recruits few new T cells.

This clonotype occurred a few times. Its antigen remains unknown. Specimen: PBMCs from blood, collected 11 to 12 days after vaccination. The sequence was collected from a man aged 50-60 years who received an inactivated influenza vaccine. This chain joins TRBV7-8 and TRBJ1-5; D remains ambiguous. CDR3 sequence reads: CASSLRRASNQPQHF. CDR3 DNA sequence: TGTGCCAGCAGCTTGAGACGGGCAAGCAATCAGCCCCAGCATTTT.